The 16 T cell receptor beta chains reported below all come from one sample, sequenced in a study of human T cells and chemical hapten exposure. The library put unique molecular identifiers onto individual cDNA molecules. TCRdb re-called the reads through MiXCR, storing one row per CDR3 protein. The sample yields about 120,000 distinct CDR3 sequences, 8% to 9.5% seen once. Researchers extracted total RNA from unfractionated whole blood. Sequencing input: whole blood. The receptor source for this set is a human donor in good health. Some clones in this sample may be carry-over from other donors' samples.

This clonotype showed up many times. The chain joins TRBV12-3 or TRBV12-4 to TRBJ1-6, with D perhaps matching TRBD1 (6 bases). V was clipped by 1 base and J by 10 bases, with 17 bases between them. There are 16 residues in the CDR3. The CDR3 nucleotides are TGTGCCAGCAGTTTAGGGGGGCAGTTAATTCCCTCACCCCTCCACTTT. Its translation is CASSLGGQLIPSPLHF.

This clonotype was picked up a small number of times. J is TRBJ2-1 and V is TRBV12-3 or TRBV12-4; 10 bases match TRBD2. The junction had 7 bases not matched to a gene; V was cut back by 10 bases and J by 4 bases. The length of the CDR3 is 14 residues. CDR3 region: CATSGTSEYNEQFF. DNA of the CDR3: TGTGCCACCTCCGGGACTAGCGAATACAATGAGCAGTTCTTC.

The chain joins TRBV12-3 or TRBV12-4 to TRBJ2-3, with 9 bases that match TRBD2. The CDR3 runs 16 residues. The junction had 8 bases not matched to a gene; V was cut back by 4 bases and J by 3 bases. The CDR3 DNA follows: TGTGCCAGCAGTTCGTCTAGCGGGATAAGAACAGATACGCAGTATTTT. Its translation: CASSSSSGIRTDTQYF.

In this sample, this clonotype turned up a few times. The gene calls are TRBV7-7 and TRBJ2-5; TRBD2 agrees at 9 bases. From germline, CDR1 is SSHAT and CDR2 FNYEAQ (reference sequence). This CDR3 has 15 amino acids. Trimming took 5 bases from V and 1 from J; bases not matched to a gene: 5. CDR3 sequence (DNA): TGTGCCAGCAGCCCCAGACTAGCGGCCCAAGAGACCCAGTACTTC. This encodes CASSPRLAAQETQYF.

This rearrangement joins TRBV12-3 or TRBV12-4 to TRBJ2-5, with 7 bases matching TRBD1. Trimming took 4 bases from V and 3 from J; bases not matched to a gene: 2. The CDR3 consists of 13 residues. CDR3: CASSSGQKETQYF. CDR3 nucleotides: TGTGCCAGCAGTTCGGGACAGAAAGAGACCCAGTACTTC.

The chain is built from TRBV6-1 and TRBJ1-5, with 8 bases fitting TRBD1. V gave up 5 bases and J gave up 1 base; unmatched junction bases: 7. The germline gives CDR1 MNHNS, CDR2 SASEGT. The CDR3 length is 16 residues. CDR3 DNA: TGTGCCAGCAGTCCTACCAGGGGGCAGAGCAATCAGCCCCAGCATTTT. Residues: CASSPTRGQSNQPQHF.

This clonotype was counted between two and nine times. The V gene is TRBV14, the J gene TRBJ2-1; 9 nucleotides agree with TRBD2. The CDR3 consists of 14 residues. Germline V gene data show CDR1 as SGHDN and CDR2 as FVKESK. The V segment lost 4 bases and the J segment 8 bases; nucleotides outside the gene matches: 6. CDR3 in amino acids: CASSRTSGLDEQFF. In DNA form, the CDR3 reads TGTGCCAGCAGCCGCACTAGCGGGCTTGATGAGCAGTTCTTC.

This clonotype was found a few times. This chain uses TRBV28 with TRBJ1-1, with 9 bases that match TRBD1. Germline V gene lookup returns CDR1 MDHEN and CDR2 SYDVKM. CDR3 size: 18 residues. After removal of 6 bases from V and 1 base from J, the junction contained 15 bases not matched to a gene. In nucleotides, the CDR3 is TGTGCCAGCAGACCAATCGGACAGGGGCCAATTGGGAACACTGAAGCTTTCTTT. This sequence encodes CASRPIGQGPIGNTEAFF.

This clonotype was seen a handful of times. The chain is built from TRBV12-3 or TRBV12-4 and TRBJ1-4; 7 bases match TRBD1. V lost 4 bases to trimming and J lost 5 bases; unmatched junction nucleotides: 4. CDR3 length equals 14 residues. CDR3 in amino acids: CASSSGQPNEKLFF. The CDR3 bases are TGTGCCAGCAGTTCGGGACAGCCGAATGAAAAACTGTTTTTT.

Many counts were recorded for this clonotype. The chain links TRBV20-1 to TRBJ2-7; the D gene is possibly TRBD1 (5 bases). The CDR3 covers 12 residues. Germline CDR1 is DFQATT and CDR2 is SNEGSKA (reference sequence). Trimming removed 2 bases from V and 5 bases from J, with 10 bases in between. CDR3 protein: CSARSRQNEQYF. CDR3 in DNA: TGCAGTGCTAGATCCCGACAGAACGAGCAGTACTTC.

This clonotype was detected many times. This chain links TRBV29-1 with TRBJ2-3; TRBD2 is a possible D gene (6 bases). Germline lookup yields CDR1 SQVTM and CDR2 ANQGSEA. Trimming left V 4 bases short and J 9 bases short, with 11 bases between. The CDR3 covers 11 residues. The DNA for the CDR3 is TGCAGCGTTGCAGAGGGAGGAACGCAGTATTTT. Protein product: CSVAEGGTQYF.

Of note for this clonotype: It may be a read error: a sequence one base away is much more abundant. The chain recombines TRBV27 with TRBJ1-1, with unresolved D. The germline CDR1 and CDR2 sequences are MNHEY and SMNVEV (reference sequence). Trimming took 4 bases from V and 0 from J, leaving 6 bases between them. This CDR3 is 13 amino acids long. The CDR3 here is CASSSSVNTEAFF. As DNA, the CDR3 is TGTGCCAGCAGTTCCAGTGTGAACACTGAAGCTTTCTTT.

This clonotype was recorded at least ten times. The chain carries TRBV18 and TRBJ1-1, with D hard to call. Trimming cost V 2 bases and J 4 bases, with 14 bases left between them. The germline V gene has CDR1 KGHSH and CDR2 LQKENI. The CDR3 runs to 15 residues. CDR3: CASSPGISAGTEAFF. The CDR3 coding sequence is TGTGCCAGCTCACCAGGGATTTCAGCGGGCACTGAAGCTTTCTTT.

This clonotype was seen at least ten times. V gene TRBV2 combines with J gene TRBJ1-5; TRBD1 might be the D (6 bases). The V end lost 3 bases, the J end lost 4 bases, and 10 bases lay between the germline ends. This CDR3 comprises 14 residues. Germline V CDR1 and CDR2: SNHLY, FYNNEI. The CDR3 DNA sequence: TGTGCCAGCAGTGACGGCCAGGGGAATCAGCCCCAGCATTTT. Translating gives CASSDGQGNQPQHF.

Only a few counts were recorded for this clonotype. The chain has TRBV2 and TRBJ2-6, with D possibly TRBD2 on 5 matching bases. Germline V gene sequence: CDR1 SNHLY, CDR2 FYNNEI. This CDR3 has 15 amino acids. V dropped 5 bases and J dropped 4 bases, with 12 bases sitting between them. CDR3 DNA: TGTGCCAGCAGTTTCAGGACTGGGGGGGCCAACGTCCTGACTTTC. Translating it yields CASSFRTGGANVLTF.

This clonotype has more than one count but fewer than ten. The chain uses TRBV20-1 and TRBJ2-5; D perhaps matches TRBD2 (6 bases). Germline V gene lookup returns CDR1 DFQATT and CDR2 SNEGSKA (reference sequence). The germline V and J ends were trimmed by 4 bases and 1 base, with 13 bases remaining between them. This CDR3 contains 14 residues. The CDR3 nucleotides are TGCAGTGCTACTCGGGAGAGCCTCCAAGAGACCCAGTACTTC. Residues: CSATRESLQETQYF.